This entry describes one TCR beta chain. Trimming cost V 3 bases and J 5 bases; bases outside gene matches: 4. This CDR3 is built from 12 residues. Germline V gene sequence: CDR1 GTSNPN, CDR2 SVGIG (reference sequence). This record comes from a study of T-cell memory formation after mild COVID-19. TCRdb reprocessed the 5' RACE reads with MiXCR, giving one entry per CDR3 protein. The sample gives 130,000 to 150,000 distinct CDR3 sequences, 6% to 7% of which show up once; around 2% is in the top ten. Source material: PBMCs or a T cell subset sorted from them (not recorded which). The clonotype originates from an adult woman who had mild COVID-19 (a few samples of this study predate the infection). Cell type and time point are not known. This chain uses TRBV30 with TRBJ2-7, with 7 bases fitting TRBD2. The DNA of the CDR3 is TGTGCCTGGAGGCGGGAGTCCGACGAGCAGTACTTC. Amino acid sequence: CAWRRESDEQYF.